Listed here is a single T cell receptor beta chain. The target antigen is unknown. Positively selected for CCR7, the CD45RO-negative cells used as naive CD8 cells excluded terminally differentiated effector memory CD45RA+ cells. This specimen comes from a study of shared clonotypes between healthy human individuals. General study results and limits: Though the depth was large, rarefaction showed that sorted-subset sequencing was incomplete. The study found lower generation probabilities in non-shared clonotypes than in those shared by all four donors.

V lost 6 bases, J lost 5 bases, and 8 bases stayed unmatched. Germline V CDR1 and CDR2: SQVTM, ANQGSEA. The CDR3 loop spans 14 amino acids. Using immunoSEQ multiplex PCR, the repertoire was profiled, and TCRdb retains in-frame clones only, with some absent. The sample lists around 580,000 clones, roughly 98% occurring once. Sequenced sample: naive CD8+ T cells sorted from blood. The clonotype originates from a man aged 30 to 45 in good health. This chain connects TRBV29-1 to TRBJ2-1, with 9 bases that match TRBD2. The CDR3 DNA is TGCAGCGTGGATAGGACTAGCGCGGACAATGAGCAGTTCTTC. Translation gives CSVDRTSADNEQFF.